The source of this TCR beta chain is a study of blood T cell repertoires in COVID-19. Participants' own reports of clinical history determined their cohort assignment. CDR3 length equals 18 residues. J was trimmed by 7 bases and V by 0 bases; bases with no gene match: 11. Germline values: CDR1 LGHNA, CDR2 YSLEER. Profiling relied on immunoSEQ multiplex PCR, and the TCRdb table lists in-frame clones only, not all of them. The table shows 360,000 or so clones, with roughly 80% occurring only once. Sequenced material: PBMCs or T cells enriched from blood (not recorded which). The chain carries TRBV4-3 and TRBJ1-4, with TRBD1 matching 10 bases. The source of this sequence is a woman aged 45-59 years who had recovered from COVID-19. CDR3 in amino acids: CASSQEATTGGWGEKLFF. The CDR3 DNA reads TGCGCCAGCAGCCAAGAGGCGACGACAGGGGGCTGGGGTGAAAAACTGTTTTTT.